These 24 T cell receptor beta chains were sequenced from one sample in a study of shared clonotypes between healthy human individuals. Positively selected for CCR7, the CD45RO-negative cells used as naive CD8 cells excluded terminally differentiated effector memory CD45RA+ cells. Profiling relied on immunoSEQ multiplex PCR, and the TCRdb table lists in-frame clones only, not all of them. This sample has about 590,000 clones, with just under 97% found just once. Material: naive CD8+ T cells sorted from blood. These TCRs come from a woman aged 30 to 39 in good health.

A word on this clone: Other DNA sequences from this sample encode an identical CDR3 as well. The V and J genes are TRBV27 and TRBJ1-1; D is perhaps TRBD1 (5 bases). Germline V gives CDR1 MNHEY, CDR2 SMNVEV (reference sequence). The length of the CDR3 is 14 residues. V was pared by 2 bases and J by 1 base, with 8 bases between. CDR3 coding DNA: TGTGCCAGCAGTTTAAGCAGGGCGAACACTGAAGCTTTCTTT. Translating gives CASSLSRANTEAFF.

The V call is TRBV7-9, the J call TRBJ1-1, with 7 bases that match TRBD1. Looked up from germline, CDR1 is SEHNR and CDR2 is FQNEAQ (reference sequence). With V trimmed by 10 bases and J by 0 bases, 5 bases remained unmatched. The CDR3 is 13 amino acids. The CDR3: CATRQGMNTEAFF. CDR3 in DNA: TGTGCCACCCGACAGGGCATGAACACTGAAGCTTTCTTT.

This chain connects TRBV27 to TRBJ2-7, with a possible D match to TRBD2 (5 bases). CDR3 length: 15 residues. V was shortened by 6 bases and J by 4 bases, with 19 bases between the two germline ends. Germline CDR1 reads MNHEY; CDR2 reads SMNVEV (reference sequence). The CDR3, as DNA: TGTGCCAGCAGCAGCCACGGGATCCCCGTTTACGAGCAGTACTTC. Translated, it gives CASSSHGIPVYEQYF.

The chain recombines TRBV15 with TRBJ2-3; D gene unclear. The CDR3 sequence is 13 residues long. V was pared by 5 bases and J by 2 bases, with 8 bases between. Germline V CDR1 and CDR2: LNHNV, YYDKDF (reference sequence). The CDR3 loop reads CATSPEATDTQYF. The CDR3 nucleotides read TGTGCCACCAGCCCGGAAGCCACAGATACGCAGTATTTT. Full variable domain (remainder filled in from reference TRBV15 and TRBJ2-3): DAMVIQNPRYQVTQFGKPVTLSCSQTLNHNVMYWYQQKSSQAPKLLFHYYDKDFNNEADTPDNFQSRRPNTSFCFLDIRSPGLGDTAMYLCATSPEATDTQYFGPGTRLTVL.

Worth noting for this clone: Other DNA sequences within the sample encode an identical CDR3. The rearrangement joins TRBV5-6 to TRBJ2-3; D is uncertain. There are 12 residues in the CDR3. V lost 2 bases and J 2 bases, leaving 3 bases between the germline ends. Looked up from germline, CDR1 is SGHDT and CDR2 is YYEEEE. In DNA, the CDR3 is TGTGCCAGCAGCTTAGACACAGATACGCAGTATTTT. Its protein product is CASSLDTDTQYF.

V usage is TRBV29-1 and J usage is TRBJ1-1, with D perhaps matching TRBD1 (6 bases). Deletions cut 7 bases from V and 0 bases from J, with 18 bases between. CDR1 and CDR2 (germline): SQVTM, ANQGSEA. CDR3 size: 15 residues. CDR3: CSARVRGEVNTEAFF. CDR3 DNA sequence: TGCAGCGCTAGGGTAAGGGGGGAAGTGAACACTGAAGCTTTCTTT.

The chain employs TRBV9 and TRBJ2-3; D possibly corresponds to TRBD1 (5 bases). Germline V gene lookup returns CDR1 SGDLS and CDR2 YYNGEE. The CDR3 runs 14 residues. V shed 0 bases and J shed 4 bases, with 9 bases lying between them. CDR3 protein: CASSVVGASDTQYF. The CDR3, as DNA: TGTGCCAGCAGCGTAGTAGGGGCGTCAGATACGCAGTATTTT.

The V gene is TRBV7-2, the J gene TRBJ2-7; tentatively, D is TRBD2 (6 bases). Trimming removed 1 base at V and 2 bases at J, with 12 bases between. This CDR3 has 15 residues. CDR1 is SGHTA and CDR2 is FQGNSA in the germline V gene. CDR3 residues: CASSLVVAEAYEQYF. CDR3 DNA: TGTGCCAGCAGCTTAGTGGTAGCGGAGGCCTACGAGCAGTACTTC.

This clone was observed a single time. This sequence joins TRBV4-1 and TRBJ1-4, with TRBD1 as a possible D gene (6 bases). The CDR3 covers 16 residues. Trimming took 5 bases from V and 1 from J, leaving 14 bases between them. CDR1 is MGHRA, CDR2 YSYEKL, per germline. CDR3: CASSASGGLTNEKLFF. In nucleotides, the CDR3 is TGCGCCAGCAGCGCCAGTGGGGGGCTAACTAATGAAAAACTGTTTTTT.

The J gene is TRBJ2-3, the V gene TRBV28; D might be TRBD2 (5 bases). CDR1 and CDR2 (germline): MDHEN, SYDVKM. The CDR3 has 15 amino acids. Trimming shortened V by 8 bases and J by 0 bases, and 15 bases separated the two germline ends. The CDR3 sequence is CASRREVGSTDTQYF. The CDR3 coding sequence is TGTGCCAGCCGTCGGGAAGTGGGAAGCACAGATACGCAGTATTTT.

The chain employs TRBV28 and TRBJ2-2, with 8 bases matching TRBD2. Losses at the gene ends were 7 bases for V and 2 bases for J; bases not matched to a gene: 15. Per the germline V gene, CDR1 is MDHEN and CDR2 is SYDVKM. CDR3 length: 18 residues. The CDR3 loop is CASIEASGRVFNTGELFF. The CDR3 DNA is TGTGCCAGCATCGAGGCTAGCGGGCGAGTTTTTAACACCGGGGAGCTGTTTTTT.

A note on this clone: One end of the junction fails to match germline, which may point to a read error. The chain is built from TRBV5-3 and TRBJ2-7; the match to TRBD2 covers 7 bases. TRBV5-3 belongs to the ORF category, with a function that is uncertain. The CDR3 is 13 residues long. In DNA, the CDR3 is TGTGCCAGCAGCTTGGCTAGCGGATACGAGCAGTACTTC. Amino acid sequence: CASSLASGYEQYF.

This chain links TRBV16 with TRBJ2-7, with D unclear. From germline, CDR1 is KGHSY and CDR2 FQNENV. Trimming stripped 3 bases from V and 4 bases from J, with 7 bases between. The CDR3 spans 12 residues. The CDR3 loop is CASSQFVYEQYF. The CDR3 bases are TGTGCCAGCAGCCAGTTTGTTTACGAGCAGTACTTC.

Note on this clone: This sample also contains other DNA sequences that code for the same CDR3. V is TRBV19 and J is TRBJ2-7; the D gene is possibly TRBD1 (5 bases). The ends were cut back, 1 base at V and 0 bases at J, with 10 bases in the middle. This CDR3 is built from 15 residues. The germline V gene has CDR1 LNHDA and CDR2 SQIVND (reference sequence). In nucleotides, the CDR3 is TGTGCCAGTAGTATAGGGCAGGGTGGCTCCTACGAGCAGTACTTC. Encoded protein: CASSIGQGGSYEQYF. Variable domain in full (rest from reference TRBV19 and TRBJ2-7): DGGITQSPKYLFRKEGQNVTLSCEQNLNHDAMYWYRQDPGQGLRLIYYSQIVNDFQKGDIAEGYSVSREKKESFPLTVTSAQKNPTAFYLCASSIGQGGSYEQYFGPGTRLTVT.

The chain uses TRBV7-8 and TRBJ2-1, with 8 nucleotides matching TRBD2. Germline CDR1 SGHVS, CDR2 FQNEAQ. Unmatched junction bases numbered 3, after V lost 5 bases and J lost 0 bases. This CDR3 is built from 15 residues. The CDR3: CASSPSGSSYNEQFF. CDR3 nucleotide sequence: TGTGCCAGCAGCCCCAGCGGGAGCTCCTACAATGAGCAGTTCTTC.

This chain uses TRBV15 with TRBJ1-4; 9 nucleotides line up with TRBD1. The V and J ends lost 5 bases and 11 bases, in that order; junction bases with no gene match: 12. Germline lookup yields CDR1 LNHNV and CDR2 YYDKDF (reference sequence). The CDR3 runs 15 residues. The chain's CDR3 is CATSLDSGTGWKLFF. In DNA form, the CDR3 reads TGTGCCACCAGCCTAGATTCCGGGACAGGGTGGAAACTGTTTTTT.

V is TRBV2 and J is TRBJ2-1; D remains ambiguous. Trimming shortened V by 7 bases and J by 6 bases, and 7 bases separated the two germline ends. CDR1 is SNHLY and CDR2 is FYNNEI in the germline V gene. This CDR3 has 11 residues. CDR3 protein: CASIGPNEQFF. The CDR3 DNA sequence: TGTGCCAGCATTGGGCCCAATGAGCAGTTCTTC.

The chain couples TRBV6-6 to TRBJ2-1, with 9 bases that match TRBD2. CDR1 is MNHNY, CDR2 SVGAGI, per germline (reference sequence). After removal of 3 bases from V and 8 bases from J, the junction contained 8 bases not matched to a gene. There are 15 residues in the CDR3. CDR3 in DNA: TGTGCCAGCAGTTATCCCCTTAGCGGGAGTGATGAGCAGTTCTTC. Its protein is CASSYPLSGSDEQFF.

In its sample, this clone was seen once. CDR3 region: CSVVDQTYEQYF. The CDR3 DNA is TGCAGCGTTGTTGACCAAACCTACGAGCAGTACTTC. The V and J genes are TRBV29-1 and TRBJ2-7; D remains ambiguous. Trimming removed 4 bases from V and 2 bases from J, with 9 bases in between. CDR1 is SQVTM and CDR2 is ANQGSEA in the germline V gene. This CDR3 comprises 12 residues.

The J gene is TRBJ2-2, the V gene TRBV5-6, with a weak D call TRBD1 (5 bases). V lost 6 bases and J 5 bases, leaving 11 bases between the germline ends. Germline CDR1 SGHDT, CDR2 YYEEEE. The CDR3 totals 13 residues. CDR3 nucleotide sequence: TGTGCCAGCATCCAAACAGGAACCGGGGAGCTGTTTTTT. This gives the protein CASIQTGTGELFF.

This clone was observed once. The chain couples TRBV19 to TRBJ1-2; unclear D gene. Per the germline V gene, CDR1 is LNHDA and CDR2 is SQIVND (reference sequence). Trimming pared 1 base from V and 3 bases from J, leaving 9 bases between. The CDR3 has 14 amino acids. This CDR3 is CASSIGWEDYGYTF. The CDR3 DNA is TGTGCCAGTAGTATAGGATGGGAAGACTATGGCTACACCTTC.

This chain uses TRBV19 with TRBJ1-1; TRBD1 agrees at 7 bases. The V gene's germline CDR1 is LNHDA and CDR2 SQIVND (reference sequence). The trim removed 6 bases at V and 6 bases at J, leaving 7 bases unmatched. This CDR3 comprises 13 residues. CDR3 bases: TGTGCCAGTAGAAAGAGGGACAGACCTGAAGCTTTCTTT. Protein: CASRKRDRPEAFF.

The J gene is TRBJ1-2, the V gene TRBV30, with a possible D match to TRBD1 (5 bases). CDR3 size: 15 residues. The germline CDR1 and CDR2 sequences are GTSNPN and SVGIG (reference sequence). Between the trimmed V and J ends, which lost 0 bases and 3 bases, there was a span of 14 bases. The CDR3 region is CAWSVPGTPYYGYTF. As DNA, the CDR3 is TGTGCCTGGAGTGTACCCGGGACTCCTTACTATGGCTACACCTTC.

The chain is built from TRBV15 and TRBJ2-7, with 8 bases identical to TRBD2. The V gene's germline CDR1 is LNHNV and CDR2 YYDKDF (reference sequence). V dropped 0 bases and J dropped 1; count of bases not matched to a gene: 2. This CDR3 is built from 15 residues. Written as DNA, the CDR3 is TGTGCCACCAGCAGAGATAGCGGGGCATCCTACGAGCAGTACTTC. Its translation is CATSRDSGASYEQYF.